One and the same sample provided the 29 T cell receptor beta chains below, sequenced in a study of OX40 agonist ivuxolimab in advanced cancers. TCRdb's copy holds only in-frame clones and misses some; the assay was immunoSEQ multiplex PCR. This sample has about 67,000 clones, with 80% to 95% found just once. The material was CD4+ or CD8+ T cells sorted from blood, obtained in a trial of the OX40 agonist ivuxolimab. The receptors come from an adult with an advanced solid tumor such as melanoma, head and neck, liver or kidney cancer.

CDR3 sequence (DNA): TGTGCCAGCAGTTTAGAAGGTCTTTTCCCCGAATATACGCAGTATTTT. Its translation is CASSLEGLFPEYTQYF. V gene TRBV27 combines with J gene TRBJ2-3, with D hard to call. Germline loops: CDR1 MNHEY, CDR2 SMNVEV (reference sequence). The ends were cut back, 2 bases at V and 7 bases at J, with 19 bases in the middle. This CDR3 is built from 16 residues.

The chain links TRBV6-1 to TRBJ2-2, with 10 bases aligning to TRBD1. The germline CDR1 and CDR2 sequences are MNHNS and SASEGT. V lost 7 bases and J lost 6; bases outside the gene matches: 5. The length of the CDR3 is 14 residues. CDR3 nucleotides: TGTGCCAGCAACCTAGACAGGGGGCCCGGGGAGCTGTTTTTT. As protein: CASNLDRGPGELFF.

Notes on this clone: Because the CDR3's place on the DNA is in doubt, the DNA is left out and the CDR3 is given as listed by TCRdb. This CDR3 reads CASSSSGTGAGQPQHF. The chain carries TRBV6-6 and TRBJ1-5; the DNA was not used to check the table's D call, TRBD1. Germline-derived CDR1 and CDR2 are MNHNY and SVGAGI (reference sequence). Termini included, the CDR3 measures 16 amino acids.

This chain uses TRBV6-6 with TRBJ2-3; D gene ambiguous. The length of the CDR3 is 15 residues. The germline V gene has CDR1 MNHNY and CDR2 SVGAGI (reference sequence). The V end lost 2 bases, the J end lost 5 bases, and 14 bases lay between the germline ends. The CDR3 spells CASSYRASFGDTQYF. The CDR3 coding sequence is TGTGCCAGCAGTTACCGAGCGTCTTTCGGAGATACGCAGTATTTT.

J is TRBJ2-3 and V is TRBV11-3; 8 bases agree with TRBD1. CDR1 is SGHNT and CDR2 is YENEEA in the germline V gene. The CDR3 length is 16 residues. After removal of 4 bases from V and 2 bases from J, the junction contained 8 bases not matched to a gene. For the CDR3, the DNA is TGTGCCAGCAGCTCCAGGGGGCGCGGGAACACAGATACGCAGTATTTT. Residues: CASSSRGRGNTDTQYF.

V usage is TRBV5-1 and J usage is TRBJ2-1; tentatively, D is TRBD2 (7 bases). Germline V gene sequence: CDR1 SGHRS, CDR2 YFSETQ. V was trimmed by 2 bases and J by 0 bases, leaving 15 bases between them. The CDR3 is 17 amino acids. The CDR3 region is CASSLLGGGSSYNEQFF. CDR3 bases: TGCGCCAGCAGCTTATTAGGGGGAGGGAGCTCCTACAATGAGCAGTTCTTC.

V is TRBV7-2 and J is TRBJ2-7; D is perhaps TRBD2 (5 bases). The CDR3 length is 13 residues. Trimming left V 2 bases short and J 3 bases short, with 8 bases between. Germline CDR1 is SGHTA and CDR2 is FQGNSA. This chain's CDR3 is CASSLSRDYEQYF. The DNA for the CDR3 is TGTGCCAGCAGCTTATCACGGGACTACGAGCAGTACTTC.

The chain combines TRBV2 with TRBJ1-1, with D unclear. CDR3 length: 14 residues. The germline V gene has CDR1 SNHLY and CDR2 FYNNEI. The V and J ends lost 7 bases and 0 bases respectively, with 12 bases between them. The CDR3 coding sequence is TGTGCCAGCATCGTAGGAGATCTGAACACTGAAGCTTTCTTT. Its translation: CASIVGDLNTEAFF. Supplemented by reference TRBV2 and TRBJ1-1, the full variable domain reads EPEVTQTPSHQVTQMGQEVILRCVPISNHLYFYWYRQILGQKVEFLVSFYNNEISEKSEIFDDQFSVERPDGSNFTLKIRSTKLEDSAMYFCASIVGDLNTEAFFGQGTRLTVV.

This clone was counted a single time. The chain recombines TRBV7-6 with TRBJ2-1; 7 bases match TRBD2. Per germline, CDR1 SGHVS and CDR2 FNYEAQ. The junction had 9 bases not matched to a gene; V was cut back by 1 base and J by 0 bases. The CDR3 contains 18 residues. The CDR3 is CASSLVEPTSASYNEQFF. In DNA, the CDR3 is TGTGCCAGCAGCTTAGTTGAACCCACTAGCGCCTCCTACAATGAGCAGTTCTTC.

This chain joins TRBV28 and TRBJ1-2; a possible D gene is TRBD1 (5 bases). The V gene's germline CDR1 is MDHEN and CDR2 SYDVKM. V lost 3 bases to trimming and J lost 4 bases, with 12 bases between them. The CDR3 is 14 residues long. CDR3 loop: CASSLGGVGYGYTF. The CDR3 DNA follows: TGTGCCAGCAGTTTGGGGGGGGTAGGCTATGGCTACACCTTC.

The V and J genes are TRBV2 and TRBJ1-5, with D uncertain. Trimming took off 6 bases at V and 0 bases at J, with 9 bases between the two ends. In germline, CDR1 is SNHLY, CDR2 FYNNEI. The CDR3 length is 14 residues. Here the CDR3 reads CASSRQGSNQPQHF. CDR3 DNA: TGTGCCAGCAGCAGGCAAGGTAGCAATCAGCCCCAGCATTTT.

The rearrangement joins TRBV11-2 to TRBJ2-5, with D hard to call. CDR1 and CDR2 from the germline V gene are SGHAT and FQNNGV. V was clipped by 2 bases and J by 2 bases, with 15 bases between them. CDR3 length: 16 amino acids. The CDR3 DNA reads TGTGCCAGCAGCTTACGCCTATTGGGCTTTCAAGAGACCCAGTACTTC. Its protein product is CASSLRLLGFQETQYF.

The V call is TRBV10-3, the J call TRBJ2-3; perhaps D is TRBD1 or TRBD2 (5 bases each). The V gene's germline CDR1 is ENHRY and CDR2 SYGVKD. CDR3 length equals 14 residues. The V end was cut by 11 bases, the J end by 2 bases, with 17 bases between. The CDR3 region has the DNA TGTGCCTCCAAAATACGGGGCGACACAGATACGCAGTATTTT. Protein: CASKIRGDTDTQYF.

The chain has TRBV5-4 and TRBJ2-5; no clear D gene. Trimming left V 4 bases short and J 2 bases short, with 18 bases between. The CDR3 spans 16 residues. The germline gives CDR1 SGHNT, CDR2 YYREEE (reference sequence). The CDR3 spells CASSLPPPYRQETQYF. CDR3 DNA sequence: TGTGCCAGCAGCCTGCCCCCACCCTACCGTCAAGAGACCCAGTACTTC. The whole variable domain, remainder taken from reference TRBV5-4 and TRBJ2-5, is ETGVTQSPTHLIKTRGQQVTLRCSSQSGHNTVSWYQQALGQGPQFIFQYYREEENGRGNFPPRFSGLQFPNYSSELNVNALELDDSALYLCASSLPPPYRQETQYFGPGTRLLVL.

CDR3 region: CASSPKGGRDDTQYF. CDR3 bases: TGTGCCAGCAGCCCGAAGGGGGGCCGGGACGATACGCAGTATTTT. The chain couples TRBV7-8 to TRBJ2-3; D is tentatively TRBD1 or TRBD2 (6 bases each). V gave up 5 bases and J gave up 6 bases, with 18 bases separating them. Germline lookup yields CDR1 SGHVS and CDR2 FQNEAQ. The CDR3 contains 15 residues.

The chain recombines TRBV15 with TRBJ2-7; tentative D call: TRBD2 (6 bases). Trimming shortened V by 0 bases and J by 6 bases, and 15 bases separated the two germline ends. The length of the CDR3 is 15 residues. Germline V gene data show CDR1 as LNHNV and CDR2 as YYDKDF (reference sequence). CDR3 bases: TGTGCCACCAGCAGAGAAAAAGGGACTCTCTTCGAGCAGTACTTC. It specifies CATSREKGTLFEQYF.

This clone has just one count. The V and J genes are TRBV5-5 and TRBJ2-1; maybe TRBD2 (6 bases). Germline-derived CDR1 and CDR2 are SGHKS and YYEKEE (reference sequence). The CDR3 spans 11 residues. V was clipped by 8 bases and J by 7 bases, with 10 bases between them. The CDR3 spells CASSSGNEQFF. For the CDR3, the DNA is TGTGCCAGTTCAAGCGGGAATGAGCAGTTCTTC.

V gene TRBV7-9 combines with J gene TRBJ2-7; D unclear. The CDR3 loop spans 15 amino acids. Trimming removed 5 bases from V and 0 bases from J, with 14 bases in between. Germline CDR1 is SEHNR and CDR2 is FQNEAQ (reference sequence). The CDR3 sequence is CASSPRTVSSYEQYF. CDR3 bases: TGTGCCAGCAGCCCGCGGACGGTCAGCTCCTACGAGCAGTACTTC.

The gene calls are TRBV18 and TRBJ2-7; 10 bases agree with TRBD1. V shed 2 bases, J shed 7 bases, and the junction held 5 bases outside the gene matches. Germline V gives CDR1 KGHSH, CDR2 LQKENI. The length of the CDR3 is 14 residues. The CDR3 nucleotides are TGTGCCAGCTCACCAGGGACAGGGGTGAGAGAGCAGTACTTC. It encodes CASSPGTGVREQYF.

The chain has TRBV7-2 and TRBJ1-4; a weak D match, TRBD1 (6 bases). Germline lookup yields CDR1 SGHTA and CDR2 FQGNSA. Trimming took 1 base from V and 13 from J, leaving 10 bases between them. This CDR3 has 12 residues. In nucleotides, the CDR3 is TGTGCCAGCAGCTTAGAGGGGGGAAGACTGTTTTTT. Amino acid sequence: CASSLEGGRLFF.

V gene TRBV5-6 combines with J gene TRBJ1-2; D not resolved. V was shortened by 2 bases and J by 0 bases, with 5 bases between the two germline ends. The CDR3 has 13 residues. Germline assignment: CDR1 SGHDT and CDR2 YYEEEE. CDR3 DNA sequence: TGTGCCAGCAGCTTAGTCGCTAACTATGGCTACACCTTC. This sequence encodes CASSLVANYGYTF.

The chain carries TRBV4-2 and TRBJ2-5, with 8 bases fitting TRBD2. The CDR3 is made up of 18 amino acids. The V gene end was trimmed by 0 bases and the J gene end by 1 base; junction bases not matched to a gene: 10. The germline V gene encodes CDR1 LGHNA and CDR2 YNFKEQ. The chain's CDR3 is CASSQDRVAGGSQETQYF. CDR3 bases: TGTGCCAGCAGCCAAGATCGGGTCGCGGGGGGCTCCCAAGAGACCCAGTACTTC.

The chain carries TRBV5-1 and TRBJ2-7; the match to TRBD1 covers 7 bases. After removal of 3 bases from V and 0 bases from J, the junction contained 3 bases not matched to a gene. The V gene's germline CDR1 is SGHRS and CDR2 YFSETQ. This CDR3 has 14 amino acids. The CDR3 here is CASSWGTASYEQYF. The DNA for the CDR3 is TGCGCCAGCAGCTGGGGGACAGCCTCCTACGAGCAGTACTTC. The full variable domain, rest sourced from reference TRBV5-1 and TRBJ2-7, is KAGVTQTPRYLIKTRGQQVTLSCSPISGHRSVSWYQQTPGQGLQFLFEYFSETQRNKGNFPGRFSGRQFSNSRSEMNVSTLELGDSALYLCASSWGTASYEQYFGPGTRLTVT.

The genes are TRBV28 and TRBJ1-1; D remains ambiguous. Germline V gene data show CDR1 as MDHEN and CDR2 as SYDVKM. This CDR3 contains 11 residues. V gave up 8 bases and J gave up 2 bases, with 6 bases separating them. Written as DNA, the CDR3 is TGTGCCAGCGAGTCCAACACTGAAGCTTTCTTT. It specifies CASESNTEAFF. The variable domain in full, completed from reference TRBV28 and TRBJ1-1, reads DVKVTQSSRYLVKRTGEKVFLECVQDMDHENMFWYRQDPGLGLRLIYFSYDVKMKEKGDIPEGYSVSREKKERFSLILESASTNQTSMYLCASESNTEAFFGQGTRLTVV.

This rearrangement joins TRBV6-1 to TRBJ2-6; D is perhaps TRBD2 (6 bases). This CDR3 is 17 amino acids long. V was clipped by 1 base and J by 0 bases, with 10 bases between them. Germline V gene data show CDR1 as MNHNS and CDR2 as SASEGT. DNA for the CDR3: TGTGCCAGCAGTGAAGGATTGGGGGGCTCTGGGGCCAACGTCCTGACTTTC. Protein: CASSEGLGGSGANVLTF.

The chain employs TRBV4-1 and TRBJ2-3; D is possibly TRBD1 (6 bases). This CDR3 comprises 15 residues. V lost 2 bases and J 2 bases, leaving 11 bases between the germline ends. The germline V gene encodes CDR1 MGHRA and CDR2 YSYEKL. CDR3 protein: CASSQPGTPTDTQYF. The DNA for the CDR3 is TGCGCCAGCAGCCAACCCGGGACACCCACAGATACGCAGTATTTT.

This sequence joins TRBV7-2 and TRBJ1-1; D call uncertain. From germline, CDR1 is SGHTA and CDR2 FQGNSA. V lost 4 bases to trimming and J lost 7 bases, with 22 bases between them. The CDR3 sequence is 16 residues long. CDR3 loop: CASSSSPGSFGDEAFF. The CDR3, as DNA: TGTGCCAGCAGCTCCTCCCCGGGGTCCTTTGGTGATGAAGCTTTCTTT. Drawing the rest from reference TRBV7-2 and TRBJ1-1, the complete variable domain is GAGVSQSPSNKVTEKGKDVELRCDPISGHTALYWYRQSLGQGLEFLIYFQGNSAPDKSGLPSDRFSAERTGGSVSTLTIQRTQQEDSAVYLCASSSSPGSFGDEAFFGQGTRLTVV.

The genes are TRBV13 and TRBJ1-5; D gene unclear. Trimming cost V 0 bases and J 8 bases, with 8 bases left between them. This CDR3 comprises 13 residues. CDR1 PRHDT and CDR2 FYEKMQ come from the germline V gene (reference sequence). The CDR3 reads CASSLGRREPQHF. CDR3 nucleotide sequence: TGTGCCAGCAGCTTAGGCCGACGGGAGCCCCAGCATTTT.

With respect to this clone: Other DNA sequences in the same sample also yield this CDR3. The gene calls are TRBV9 and TRBJ2-3, with a tentative D call TRBD2 (5 bases). V dropped 0 bases and J dropped 2 bases, with 7 bases sitting between them. The germline V gene has CDR1 SGDLS and CDR2 YYNGEE. This CDR3 spans 14 amino acids. In nucleotides, the CDR3 is TGTGCCAGCAGCGTAGCGGGATACACAGATACGCAGTATTTT. Translation gives CASSVAGYTDTQYF.